This T cell receptor (beta chain) was retrieved from a study of T cells after yellow fever vaccination. Per the germline V gene, CDR1 is LNHDA and CDR2 is SQIVND (reference sequence). V lost 6 bases to trimming and J lost 10 bases; unmatched junction nucleotides: 5. This CDR3 has 12 residues. One entry per CDR3 protein results from TCRdb running MiXCR on the 5' RACE reads. The sample lists about 370,000 distinct CDR3 sequences, around 10% occurring once. The specimen comprised PBMCs, sampled on the day of the first yellow fever vaccination. This TCR came from a man in his late teens or twenties who received the YFV17D yellow fever vaccine. The V gene is TRBV19, the J gene TRBJ2-1, with 8 bases aligning to TRBD1. The CDR3 DNA sequence: TGTGCCAGTAGGGACAGGGAAACGGAGCAGTTCTTC. Translating gives CASRDRETEQFF. The whole variable domain, filled in from reference TRBV19 and TRBJ2-1, reads DGGITQSPKYLFRKEGQNVTLSCEQNLNHDAMYWYRQDPGQGLRLIYYSQIVNDFQKGDIAEGYSVSREKKESFPLTVTSAQKNPTAFYLCASRDRETEQFFGPGTRLTVL.